The following is a TCR beta chain sequence with its context. The target antigen is unknown. This sample stems from a study of OX40 agonist ivuxolimab in advanced cancers. The germline V and J ends were trimmed by 7 bases and 2 bases, with 22 bases remaining between them. Germline V CDR1 and CDR2: LNHDA, SQIVND (reference sequence). The CDR3 is 17 residues long. General study findings and limits: No determination was made of the antigen specificity of the expanded peripheral T cells.

Using immunoSEQ multiplex PCR, the repertoire was profiled, and TCRdb retains in-frame clones only, with some absent. The repertoire holds around 80,000 clones, with 70% to 85% as singletons. Researchers took blood at baseline, on cycle 4 day 1, and on cycle 7 day 1. The sample consisted of CD4+ or CD8+ T cells sorted from blood, taken in a trial of the OX40 agonist ivuxolimab. The sequence derives from an adult with an advanced solid tumor such as melanoma, head and neck, liver or kidney cancer. J is TRBJ2-3 and V is TRBV19, with a weak D call TRBD1 (5 bases). This CDR3 is CASTQGAGFGITDTQYF. The CDR3 DNA reads as TGTGCCAGTACCCAAGGAGCAGGGTTCGGAATCACAGATACGCAGTATTTT.